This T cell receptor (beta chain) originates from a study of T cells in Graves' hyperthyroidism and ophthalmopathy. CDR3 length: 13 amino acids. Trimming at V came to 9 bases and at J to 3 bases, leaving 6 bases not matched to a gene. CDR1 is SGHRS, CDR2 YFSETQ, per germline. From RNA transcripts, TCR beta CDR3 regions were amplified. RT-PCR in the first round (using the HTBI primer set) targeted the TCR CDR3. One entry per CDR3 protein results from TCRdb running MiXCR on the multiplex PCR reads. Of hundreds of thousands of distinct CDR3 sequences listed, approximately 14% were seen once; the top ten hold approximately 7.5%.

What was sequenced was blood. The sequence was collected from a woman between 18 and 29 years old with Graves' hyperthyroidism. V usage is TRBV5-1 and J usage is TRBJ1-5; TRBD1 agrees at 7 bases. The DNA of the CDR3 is TGCGCCACCAGGGACAGCCCCAATCAGCCCCAGCATTTT. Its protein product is CATRDSPNQPQHF.